This T cell receptor beta chain was identified in a study of CD8+ T cells in alopecia areata. Extracted RNA was reverse transcribed, and the resulting cDNA served as sequencing template. Only in-frame clones appear in the TCRdb table, and some are missing; sequencing was by immunoSEQ multiplex PCR. The profile covers about 160,000 clones, with around 47% appearing a single time and roughly 7.5% taken by the ten largest. To note about this clone: No DNA is shown, since the ends of the CDR3 on it are uncertain; the CDR3 is the one TCRdb lists.

This sequence originates from a human donor with alopecia areata. The sequencing input was CD4+ T cells sorted from blood.

The CDR3 sequence is CASSFGAGELFF. The chain recombines TRBV28 with TRBJ2-2; the table gives TRBD2 as D, unverified against the DNA. The CDR3 contains 12 residues when both ends are counted. Germline values: CDR1 MDHEN, CDR2 SYDVKM.